This T cell receptor beta chain was obtained from a study of blood T cells in healthy people across ages. General observations from the study: Age showed a roughly linear inverse relationship with TCR beta diversity per million T cells.

A J-beta primer mix and a sample-barcoded 5' primer were used in a second PCR of about 7 to 11 cycles. From the 5' RACE reads, TCRdb called clonotypes with MiXCR, one entry per CDR3 protein. The sample records around 870,000 distinct CDR3 sequences, 29% being singletons. The CDR3 is made up of 17 amino acids. Germline V gene lookup returns CDR1 LNHDA and CDR2 SQIVND (reference sequence). Trimming removed 7 bases from V and 7 bases from J, with 28 bases in between. Donor samples were obtained from healthy Caucasian individuals from Russia, aged about 6 to 95. This clonotype appeared a few times. What it binds is unknown.

This TCR derives from a woman older than 75 in good health. Sequenced input: blood. The chain employs TRBV19 and TRBJ1-2; TRBD1 is a possible D gene (6 bases). CDR3 residues: CASTSPPGQGFVGGYTF. The CDR3 nucleotides read TGTGCCAGTACCTCTCCTCCTGGGCAGGGGTTCGTCGGTGGCTACACCTTC. Variable domain in full (rest from reference TRBV19 and TRBJ1-2): DGGITQSPKYLFRKEGQNVTLSCEQNLNHDAMYWYRQDPGQGLRLIYYSQIVNDFQKGDIAEGYSVSREKKESFPLTVTSAQKNPTAFYLCASTSPPGQGFVGGYTFGSGTRLTVV.